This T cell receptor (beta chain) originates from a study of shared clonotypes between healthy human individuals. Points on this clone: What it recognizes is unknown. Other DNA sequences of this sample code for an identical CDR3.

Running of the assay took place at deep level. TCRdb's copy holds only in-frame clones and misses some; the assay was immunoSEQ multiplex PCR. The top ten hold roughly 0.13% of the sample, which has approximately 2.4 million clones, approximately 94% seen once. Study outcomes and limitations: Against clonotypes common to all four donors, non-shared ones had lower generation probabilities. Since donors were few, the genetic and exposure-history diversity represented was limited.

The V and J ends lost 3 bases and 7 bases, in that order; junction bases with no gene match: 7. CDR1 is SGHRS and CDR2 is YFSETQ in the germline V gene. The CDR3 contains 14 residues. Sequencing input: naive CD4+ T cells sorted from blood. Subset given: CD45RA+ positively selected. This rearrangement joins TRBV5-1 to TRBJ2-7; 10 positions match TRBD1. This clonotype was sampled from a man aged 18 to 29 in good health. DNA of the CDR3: TGCGCCAGCAGCTCCTCCGGGACAGGGGTAGAGCAGTACTTC. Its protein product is CASSSSGTGVEQYF.